This T cell receptor (beta chain) was documented in a study of blood T cell repertoires in COVID-19. Study-wide background: COVID-19 samples from acute and convalescent phases originated in the United States, Italy and Spain. From T cells, B-cell-depleted T cells, or PBMCs came the material, which was cDNA or gDNA.

In its sample, this clone was seen a few times. Authors' processing steps: Reference gene primers were amplified, and this amplification served to estimate nucleated cell counts. Only in-frame clones appear in the TCRdb table, and some are missing; sequencing was by immunoSEQ multiplex PCR. V, J and clone size derive from that table, while D and trimming were established from the DNA sequence. The sample shows about 73,000 clones, more than 90% of them seen only once. The length of the CDR3 is 13 residues. The V end lost 2 bases, the J end lost 1 base, and 6 bases lay between the germline ends. Germline-derived CDR1 and CDR2 are SGHKS and YYEKEE (reference sequence).

Input material: peripheral blood. The sequence was collected from a woman of 80 years or more with active or convalescent COVID-19. The J gene is TRBJ1-1, the V gene TRBV5-5; no definite D call. Here the CDR3 reads CASSLAGNTEAFF. CDR3 DNA: TGTGCCAGCAGCTTAGCTGGGAACACTGAAGCTTTCTTT.